Below, 14 T cell receptor beta chains from the same sample are listed, as sequenced in a study of T cell repertoires in cytomegalovirus infection. These TCRs' antigens remain unknown. TCRdb ran MiXCR on the reads and lists one entry per CDR3 protein. The sample carries some 560,000 distinct CDR3 sequences, almost 40% recorded once. Sequenced here: cultured PBMCs, sampled from culture after CMV antigen stimulation. These receptors were taken from a human donor in good health (CMV status not recorded). Some clones in this sample may be carry-over from other donors' samples.

This clonotype was found once. J is TRBJ2-7 and V is TRBV11-2; D may be TRBD2 (6 bases). Trimming took 7 bases from V and 4 from J, leaving 14 bases between them. From germline, CDR1 is SGHAT and CDR2 FQNNGV. The CDR3 has 13 residues. The CDR3 bases are TGTGCCAGCACCTTGGGAGGTCGTTACGAGCAGTACTTC. Amino acids: CASTLGGRYEQYF.

CDR3 bases: TGTGCCAGCAGCCCGAGCGGGGCACGGGAGACCCAGTACTTC. Translation gives CASSPSGARETQYF. The chain recombines TRBV7-2 with TRBJ2-5; 7 nucleotides agree with TRBD2. The germline CDR1 and CDR2 sequences are SGHTA and FQGNSA. Losses at the gene ends were 5 bases for V and 5 bases for J; bases not matched to a gene: 8. The CDR3 has 14 amino acids.

This chain uses TRBV7-8 with TRBJ2-7; 9 bases align to TRBD2. V trimming: 1 base; J trimming: 6 bases; junction bases outside the gene matches: 13. This CDR3 has 17 amino acids. Germline CDR1 SGHVS, CDR2 FQNEAQ. The CDR3 loop is CASSLVVASGKAAEQYF. CDR3 bases: TGTGCCAGCAGCTTAGTAGTGGCTAGCGGGAAGGCAGCCGAGCAGTACTTC. Supplemented by reference TRBV7-8 and TRBJ2-7, the full variable domain reads GAGVSQSPRYKVAKRGQDVALRCDPISGHVSLFWYQQALGQGPEFLTYFQNEAQLDKSGLPSDRFFAERPEGSVSTLKIQRTQQEDSAVYLCASSLVVASGKAAEQYFGPGTRLTVT.

There are many counts of this clonotype. The chain recombines TRBV12-3 or TRBV12-4 with TRBJ1-2; 7 positions match TRBD1. V dropped 1 base and J dropped 4; count of bases not matched to a gene: 6. CDR3 size: 15 residues. The CDR3 reads CASSLDSGGTYGYTF. Written as DNA, the CDR3 is TGTGCCAGCAGTTTAGATTCAGGGGGAACCTATGGCTACACCTTC.

This chain connects TRBV20-1 to TRBJ1-2; 8 bases are a match to TRBD1. Losses at the gene ends were 6 bases for V and 4 bases for J; bases not matched to a gene: 16. The CDR3 spans 16 residues. Germline assignment: CDR1 DFQATT and CDR2 SNEGSKA (reference sequence). The CDR3 spells CSASDPTGVSRYGYTF. The CDR3 region has the DNA TGCAGTGCGTCAGACCCGACAGGGGTATCTCGCTATGGCTACACCTTC.

This clonotype has only a few counts. This chain connects TRBV12-5 to TRBJ2-1; the D gene is possibly TRBD2 (6 bases). The CDR3 spans 14 residues. V was shortened by 5 bases and J by 5 bases, with 13 bases between the two germline ends. Per the germline V gene, CDR1 is LGHNT and CDR2 is FRNRAP. CDR3 protein: CASGPVGGNNEQFF. The CDR3 DNA sequence: TGTGCTAGTGGTCCCGTCGGGGGAAACAATGAGCAGTTCTTC.

This rearrangement joins TRBV7-4 to TRBJ1-5; D gene ambiguous. The germline V and J ends were trimmed by 1 base and 4 bases, with 17 bases remaining between them. This CDR3 is 17 amino acids long. The germline gives CDR1 SGHVT, CDR2 SQSDAQ. CDR3 region: CASSLGDKKGPNQPQHF. DNA for the CDR3: TGTGCCAGCAGCTTAGGTGACAAAAAAGGGCCGAATCAGCCCCAGCATTTT.

The sample holds one count of this clonotype. The rearrangement links TRBV19 to TRBJ2-3; D possibly matches TRBD1 or TRBD2 (5 bases each). The CDR3 totals 14 residues. V lost 6 bases and J lost 1, with 11 bases in between. The germline V gene encodes CDR1 LNHDA and CDR2 SQIVND (reference sequence). CDR3 protein: CASSQWGRTDTQYF. CDR3 bases: TGTGCCAGTAGCCAATGGGGACGCACAGATACGCAGTATTTT. The variable domain in full, with the rest retrieved from reference TRBV19 and TRBJ2-3, is DGGITQSPKYLFRKEGQNVTLSCEQNLNHDAMYWYRQDPGQGLRLIYYSQIVNDFQKGDIAEGYSVSREKKESFPLTVTSAQKNPTAFYLCASSQWGRTDTQYFGPGTRLTVL.

The chain has TRBV29-1 and TRBJ2-1, with TRBD2 matching 7 bases. This CDR3 has 14 amino acids. Germline V gene sequence: CDR1 SQVTM, CDR2 ANQGSEA. The V gene end was trimmed by 7 bases and the J gene end by 5 bases; junction bases not matched to a gene: 11. CDR3 protein: CSAPDWAGDNEQFF. As DNA, the CDR3 is TGCAGCGCTCCCGACTGGGCGGGGGACAATGAGCAGTTCTTC.

The chain combines TRBV15 with TRBJ1-1; D possibly corresponds to TRBD1 (6 bases). There are 13 residues in the CDR3. Germline-derived CDR1 and CDR2 are LNHNV and YYDKDF (reference sequence). V lost 0 bases and J 5 bases, leaving 7 bases between the germline ends. CDR3 in amino acids: CATSRETGTEAFF. The CDR3 nucleotides are TGTGCCACCAGCAGAGAAACAGGGACTGAAGCTTTCTTT.

V and J are TRBV15 and TRBJ2-7; possible D gene TRBD2, 7 bases. V was clipped by 0 bases and J by 6 bases, with 15 bases between them. The germline gives CDR1 LNHNV, CDR2 YYDKDF (reference sequence). The CDR3 sequence is 15 residues long. The CDR3 DNA reads TGTGCCACCAGCAGAGATAGGGCGGGGGCTGGCGAGCAGTACTTC. Protein product: CATSRDRAGAGEQYF.

This clonotype was observed a handful of times. The V and J genes are TRBV7-8 and TRBJ1-1, with 8 bases fitting TRBD1. Germline CDR1 is SGHVS and CDR2 is FQNEAQ. The J segment lost 4 bases and the V segment lost 1 base, leaving 5 bases of the junction unmatched. The CDR3 has 15 amino acids. The CDR3 DNA is TGTGCCAGCAGCTTAGACGACAGGGGAGTCACTGAAGCTTTCTTT. Its translation is CASSLDDRGVTEAFF. The whole variable domain, remainder taken from reference TRBV7-8 and TRBJ1-1, is GAGVSQSPRYKVAKRGQDVALRCDPISGHVSLFWYQQALGQGPEFLTYFQNEAQLDKSGLPSDRFFAERPEGSVSTLKIQRTQQEDSAVYLCASSLDDRGVTEAFFGQGTRLTVV.

This clonotype was seen a few times. The chain combines TRBV18 with TRBJ2-3; 9 bases are shared with TRBD1. The CDR3 is made up of 20 amino acids. Germline V gene data show CDR1 as KGHSH and CDR2 as LQKENI. Trimming took 2 bases from V and 1 from J; bases not matched to a gene: 16. In DNA form, the CDR3 reads TGTGCCAGCTCACCATCTACCGGGACAGGGCCGGAGAAGGGCACAGATACGCAGTATTTT. It is translated as CASSPSTGTGPEKGTDTQYF.

This clonotype came up a few times. CDR3 in amino acids: CASSLRGGSDEKLFF. The CDR3 region has the DNA TGTGCCAGCAGCCTCCGAGGGGGGTCGGACGAAAAACTGTTTTTT. This chain joins TRBV7-4 and TRBJ1-4; perhaps TRBD1 as D (6 bases). V lost 5 bases to trimming and J lost 8 bases, with 18 bases between them. The CDR3 totals 15 residues. Germline CDR1 is SGHVT and CDR2 is SQSDAQ.